Listed below are T cell receptor beta chains from one sample, sequenced in a study of metastatic and nonmetastatic thyroid tumors. MiXCR was used by TCRdb to re-call the PCR reads. The data contain about 37,000 clones, roughly 28% of them seen just once; the ten biggest clones take up 11%. Source material: blood. These receptors were obtained from a male donor with papillary thyroid cancer or a benign thyroid nodule (not recorded which). Some clones in this sample may be carry-over from other donors' samples. CDR3s include the opening cysteine and the closing phenylalanine or tryptophan. A D gene is named only where the DNA matches it firmly. The size of a clone is reported for some rows only, either as once, few or many, or as a class for expanded clones.

>TRBV29-1|TRBJ1-1|few|TRBD1
TGCAGCGTTTCAGGACAGGGTAAAAGCCCTAACACTGAAGCTTTCTTT
CSVSGQGKSPNTEAFF
>TRBV28|TRBJ2-7|-|TRBD2
TGTGCCAGCAGCTTGATGGGGGGAGGAGCGGCGCGGGGGGAGCAGTACTTC
CASSLMGGGAARGEQYF
>TRBV5-1|TRBJ2-7|-|-
TGCGCCAGCAGCTTGGCTGGCAGGGCATTCGAGCAGTACTTC
CASSLAGRAFEQYF
>TRBV7-3|TRBJ2-1|-|-
TGTGCCAGCAGCTTAAGGGGGGCGGACTACAATGAGCAGTTCTTC
CASSLRGADYNEQFF
>TRBV7-3|TRBJ2-1|few|TRBD1
TGTGCCAGCAGCTTAGGAGGACAGGGGGGGAATGAGCAGTTCTTC
CASSLGGQGGNEQFF
>TRBV27|TRBJ2-2|many|TRBD1
TGTGCCAGCAGGGGACAGGTCGAGACCGGGGAGCTGTTTTTT
CASRGQVETGELFF
>TRBV3-1|TRBJ1-6|many|-
TGTGCCAGCAGGCCAAACTATAATTCACCCCTCCACTTT
CASRPNYNSPLHF
>TRBV4-3|TRBJ2-7|-|TRBD2
TGCGCCAGCAGCGAACTAGCGGGGGACTCCTACGAGCAGTACTTC
CASSELAGDSYEQYF
>TRBV7-9|TRBJ2-2|-|-
TGTGCCAGCAGGGGAGGACAGGCAGGGACCGGGGAGCTGTTTTTT
CASRGGQAGTGELFF
>TRBV7-9|TRBJ1-1|once|-
TGTGCCAGCAGCCCTCGGTGTGCCACTGAAGCTTTCTTT
CASSPRCATEAFF
>TRBV7-9|TRBJ2-7|many|TRBD1
TGTGCCAGCAGCCCGGGACAGGGATTTGTCGAGCAGTACTTC
CASSPGQGFVEQYF
>TRBV20-1|TRBJ1-2|-|-
TGCAGTGCTAGAGGGGCGCATAACTATGGCTACACCTTC
CSARGAHNYGYTF
>TRBV10-3|TRBJ2-7|few|-
TGTGCCACCAGACCCAGCGAAACCTACGAGCAGTACTTC
CATRPSETYEQYF
>TRBV4-1|TRBJ2-1|medium-sized|-
TGCGCCAGCAGCCAGGGCCCTTACAATGAGCAGTTCTTC
CASSQGPYNEQFF
>TRBV6-1|TRBJ2-7|-|-
TGTGCCAGCAGCAGGACGGTTTACTACGAGCAGTACTTC
CASSRTVYYEQYF
>TRBV20-1|TRBJ1-2|few|-
TGCAGTGCTACTGAAGGGTTCTATGGCTACACCTTC
CSATEGFYGYTF
>TRBV12-3/TRBV12-4|TRBJ1-4|few|-
TGTGCCAGCAGTTTCAGTGGCAGGGGAACTAATGAAAAACTGTTTTTT
CASSFSGRGTNEKLFF
>TRBV24-1|TRBJ1-1|few|-
TGTGCCACCAGTTTAGGGAACACTGAAGCTTTCTTT
CATSLGNTEAFF
>TRBV4-3|TRBJ1-1|-|-
TGCGCCAGCAGCCAAGAAAATGAGAACACTGAAGCTTTCTTT
CASSQENENTEAFF
>TRBV7-3|TRBJ2-1|many|TRBD1
TGTGCCAGCAGCCGCCTGGGACAGGGCGACAATGAGCAGTTCTTC
CASSRLGQGDNEQFF
>TRBV6-1|TRBJ2-7|-|-
TGTGCCAGCAGTGATTCCCTCGACAGCTCCTACGAGCAGTACTTC
CASSDSLDSSYEQYF
>TRBV20-1|TRBJ2-3|few|-
TGCAGTGCTAGAGGAGGTTTTGACGCAGATACGCAGTATTTT
CSARGGFDADTQYF
>TRBV13|TRBJ2-1|many|TRBD2
TGTGCCAGCAGCCCCTGGACTAGCGGGACGAACAATGAGCAGTTCTTC
CASSPWTSGTNNEQFF
>TRBV27|TRBJ1-1|-|-
TGTGCCAGCAGGGACCGCATGAACACCGAAGCTTTCTTT
CASRDRMNTEAFF
>TRBV6-1|TRBJ2-3|many|TRBD2
TGTGCCAGCAGTGAAGGCGGGGGGGCTGCAGATACGCAGTATTTT
CASSEGGGAADTQYF
>TRBV11-2|TRBJ2-1|-|-
TGTGCCAGCAGCTTAGATATGAGACTTCATGAGCAGTTCTTC
CASSLDMRLHEQFF
>TRBV29-1|TRBJ2-2|-|TRBD1
TGCAGCTTCCGACAGGGGGCGAACACCGGGGAGCTGTTTTTT
CSFRQGANTGELFF